The sequence of this TCR beta chain was determined in a study of T cells in localized non-small cell lung cancer (dated by TCRdb to 2018 to 2021). At the level of the whole study: The study examined T cell repertoires in 200 to 300 patients with early-stage NSCLC and compared tumors with uninvolved tumor-adjacent lungs. The cohort was made up of some 240 treatment-naive NSCLC patients whose localized lung tumors had been resected. The mean age of the NSCLC patients was less than 70 years, with 120 to 150 men and approximately 100 women.

Worth noting for this clone: No cognate antigen has been identified for it. No qualities accompany the bases; no much larger clone lies one base away.

TCR beta CDR3 regions were sequenced from DNA using the immunoSEQ Assay. As for the authors' bioinformatics: To compute T cell density, TCR beta template counts were normalized to usable DNA, which was estimated by amplifying housekeeping genes. Richness was estimated using the preseqR package, with extrapolation to 400,000 templates for PBMC samples and to 120,000 templates for tissue samples. Clonality was calculated as one minus Pielou's evenness. Differential abundance testing on productive amino-acid clonotypes, with a minimum total count of 5 and an alpha of 0.1, was used to identify tissue-enriched TCRs. Repertoire overlap between compartments was quantified with the Jaccard Index and Morisita Overlap Index. GLIPH clustered TCR beta CDR3s with public tetramer-defined viral CDR3s; viral motifs required at least three viral sequences plus V-gene enrichment. TCRdb took this table from immuneACCESS and kept in-frame rearrangements with V and J called. Such tables lack part of the clones; where checked against another copy, unresolved V genes explain under half of the gap, and the rest is unexplained. The D gene and trimming were derived from the DNA, and the V and J assignments and clone size from that table. This sample lists roughly 53,000 clones; roughly 88% were detected once. The ten largest clones add up to about a sixth of the sample.

At diagnosis, tumor, uninvolved tumor-adjacent lung and peripheral blood were collected and then preserved as a mix of FFPE and fresh-frozen material. For TCR repertoire profiling, blood samples were analyzed as peripheral blood mononuclear cells. The research as a whole found: Uninvolved tumor-adjacent lung showed the highest T cell clonality, higher than tumor, which suggests more focused antigenic responses in the uninvolved tumor-adjacent lung. Because of the exploratory design, TCR variables were selected using unadjusted p-values without false-discovery rate correction. A median of around 57 of the top 100 tumor clones were detected in paired uninvolved adjacent lung, and some 30 of these tumor clones were also found among the top 100 clones of the paired uninvolved adjacent lung. Because multi-region sequencing of the tumors was not done, intratumor heterogeneity could not be ruled out. Longer overall survival was associated with higher blood T cell density, whereas shorter survival was associated with higher adjacent-lung clonality.

The sequenced sample was peripheral blood mononuclear cells, obtained before any cancer treatment. The source is a man between 40 and 70 years old with stage III lung adenocarcinoma.

For the CDR3, the sequence is CASSQGRGRSANIQYF. The DNA is as follows: TGTGCCAGCAGCCAAGGTCGGGGGCGCTCGGCCAACATTCAGTACTTC. In this chain, TRBV11-3 is recombined with TRBJ2-4; the D gene assignment is perhaps TRBD1 or TRBD2, with each matching 6 bases. The V end loses 5 bases and the J end loses 7 bases, and a stretch of 21 bases separates them. CDR1 SGHNT and CDR2 YENEEA were looked up in the germline V gene. The CDR3 contains 16 residues, cysteine and phenylalanine counted. Kept here is only the CDR3 DNA, which spans 48 bases and is read in frame from base 1.